What follows is one TCR beta chain and its context. Its antigen is still unknown. Germline-derived CDR1 and CDR2 are LNHDA and SQIVND (reference sequence). Between the trimmed V and J ends, which lost 7 bases and 6 bases, there was a span of 18 bases. The CDR3 totals 14 residues. The data belong to a study of T cells in Graves' hyperthyroidism and ophthalmopathy. Amplified TCR beta CDR3 regions derived from RNA transcripts. The study used the HTBI primer set for a first-round RT-PCR of the TCR CDR3. From the multiplex PCR reads, TCRdb called clonotypes with MiXCR, one entry per CDR3 protein. Here the sample spans around 400,000 distinct CDR3 sequences, 13% being singletons. Diagnostic assessment was based on clinical symptoms, serum thyroxine and TRAb, thyroid ultrasound and orbital computed tomography. General observations from the study: Also found in blood were most expanded thyroid clonotypes above 0.001.

This chain joins TRBV19 and TRBJ1-1; a possible D gene is TRBD1 (6 bases). Source material: blood. This TCR was recovered from a woman aged 18-29 years with Graves' hyperthyroidism. CDR3 nucleotides: TGTGCCAGTATGAGTACTGGGACATCCTCTGAAGCTTTCTTT. The encoded protein is CASMSTGTSSEAFF.